Below, 23 T cell receptor beta chains from the same sample are listed, as sequenced in a study of blood T cell repertoires in COVID-19. Assay used: immunoSEQ multiplex PCR; TCRdb lists only in-frame clones, some missing. The sample lists approximately 60,000 clones; 93% were seen once. Sequenced input: peripheral blood. These receptors all stem from a man aged 65 to 79 with active COVID-19.

This clone occurred once. The chain combines TRBV7-2 with TRBJ2-5; no clear D. V was cut by 6 bases and J by 5 bases, with 13 bases left in between. Per germline, CDR1 SGHTA and CDR2 FQGNSA. The CDR3 sequence is 13 residues long. CDR3 sequence: CASSLYTMETQYF. The CDR3 coding sequence is TGTGCCAGCAGTTTATACACAATGGAGACCCAGTACTTC.

V gene TRBV2 combines with J gene TRBJ2-1, with D uncertain. This CDR3 has 11 residues. With 8 bases removed from V and 4 bases from J, the gap between germline ends came to 6 bases. In germline, CDR1 is SNHLY, CDR2 FYNNEI. The CDR3 sequence: CASSRYNEQFF. The CDR3 DNA follows: TGTGCCAGCTCCAGGTACAATGAGCAGTTCTTC. Together with reference TRBV2 and TRBJ2-1, the CDR3 gives the full variable domain: EPEVTQTPSHQVTQMGQEVILRCVPISNHLYFYWYRQILGQKVEFLVSFYNNEISEKSEIFDDQFSVERPDGSNFTLKIRSTKLEDSAMYFCASSRYNEQFFGPGTRLTVL.

The genes are TRBV19 and TRBJ1-2; weak D call: TRBD1 (6 bases). V was clipped by 2 bases and J by 4 bases, with 20 bases between them. In germline, CDR1 is LNHDA, CDR2 SQIVND (reference sequence). The CDR3 totals 17 residues. Here the CDR3 reads CASSIPGQGSSLYGYTF. The CDR3 DNA is TGTGCCAGTAGTATACCAGGTCAGGGGAGTTCTCTCTATGGCTACACCTTC.

The J gene is TRBJ1-6, the V gene TRBV7-8, with D unresolved. The CDR3 has 13 amino acids. The V end was cut by 5 bases, the J end by 7 bases, with 9 bases between. The germline CDR1 and CDR2 sequences are SGHVS and FQNEAQ. CDR3: CASSPVQNSPLHF. The CDR3, as DNA: TGTGCCAGCAGCCCAGTCCAGAATTCACCCCTCCACTTT.

The chain joins TRBV20-1 to TRBJ2-3, with 11 bases aligning to TRBD2. The CDR3 is made up of 16 amino acids. Germline V gene lookup returns CDR1 DFQATT and CDR2 SNEGSKA (reference sequence). J lost 2 bases, V lost 3 bases, and 7 bases had no gene match. The CDR3: CSASLPSGGYTDTQYF. The CDR3, as DNA: TGCAGTGCTAGTCTCCCTAGCGGGGGGTACACAGATACGCAGTATTTT.

The V call is TRBV11-3, the J call TRBJ2-1; D may be TRBD2 (6 bases). The V end was cut by 5 bases, the J end by 3 bases, with 14 bases between. The germline gives CDR1 SGHNT, CDR2 YENEEA. The CDR3 is 15 residues long. The CDR3 DNA reads as TGTGCCAGCAGCGAGCGGGCGGCTTACTACAATGAGCAGTTCTTC. It yields the protein CASSERAAYYNEQFF.

The genes are TRBV27 and TRBJ1-5; 7 bases match TRBD1. The CDR3 contains 16 residues. Germline CDR1 is MNHEY and CDR2 is SMNVEV (reference sequence). The J segment lost 0 bases and the V segment lost 6 bases, leaving 8 bases of the junction unmatched. As DNA, the CDR3 is TGTGCCAGCAGCGGAACAGGGGTTCTTAGCAATCAGCCCCAGCATTTT. Translating gives CASSGTGVLSNQPQHF.

The chain links TRBV18 to TRBJ2-2, with no clear D. The CDR3 covers 14 residues. Trimming stripped 3 bases from V and 4 bases from J, with 9 bases between. Per germline, CDR1 KGHSH and CDR2 LQKENI. CDR3 nucleotide sequence: TGTGCCAGCTCACCTGGCGGATTCACCGGGGAGCTGTTTTTT. It is translated as CASSPGGFTGELFF.

The chain combines TRBV7-6 with TRBJ1-1; 7 bases line up with TRBD1. The CDR3 runs to 14 residues. The V gene's germline CDR1 is SGHVS and CDR2 FNYEAQ. J gave up 5 bases and V 5 bases, and 8 bases lay outside the gene matches. The CDR3 protein is CASSPDRVGTEAFF. CDR3 DNA sequence: TGTGCCAGCAGCCCAGACAGGGTCGGGACTGAAGCTTTCTTT.

The chain couples TRBV6-1 to TRBJ1-5, with a tentative D call TRBD1 (6 bases). The CDR3 has 16 amino acids. V gave up 1 base and J gave up 7 bases, with 17 bases separating them. Germline V gene sequence: CDR1 MNHNS, CDR2 SASEGT. Here the CDR3 reads CASSEVGMGAGQPQHF. The CDR3 DNA reads TGTGCCAGCAGTGAAGTAGGGATGGGGGCCGGGCAGCCCCAGCATTTT.

V gene TRBV6-4 combines with J gene TRBJ2-3; D possibly corresponds to TRBD2 (5 bases). V lost 4 bases to trimming and J lost 0 bases, with 11 bases between them. Looked up from germline, CDR1 is MRHNA and CDR2 is SNTAGT. There are 15 residues in the CDR3. This CDR3 is CASSVEASSTDTQYF. In nucleotides, the CDR3 is TGTGCCAGCAGTGTGGAGGCCTCTAGCACAGATACGCAGTATTTT.

The chain is built from TRBV7-8 and TRBJ2-5, with TRBD2 matching over 8 bases. This CDR3 has 15 amino acids. Germline CDR1 SGHVS, CDR2 FQNEAQ. The trim removed 3 bases at V and 1 base at J, leaving 4 bases unmatched. Written as DNA, the CDR3 is TGTGCCAGCAGCTTTAGCGGGGACCTCCAAGAGACCCAGTACTTC. It codes for CASSFSGDLQETQYF.

This clone was observed a single time. V is TRBV3-1 (or the pseudogene TRBV3-2) and J is TRBJ2-7; TRBD2 agrees at 8 bases. V lost 0 bases and J lost 1; bases outside the gene matches: 2. Germline values: CDR1 LGHDT, CDR2 YNNKEL (reference sequence). The CDR3 covers 15 residues. CDR3 in amino acids: CASSQDSGASYEQYF. Here the CDR3 DNA reads TGTGCCAGCAGCCAAGATAGCGGGGCTTCCTACGAGCAGTACTTC.

V is TRBV9 and J is TRBJ2-3, with 8 bases that match TRBD1. Germline V lookup: CDR1 SGDLS, CDR2 YYNGEE. V was clipped by 4 bases and J by 3 bases; unmatched bases: 10. The CDR3 is 16 residues long. The DNA for the CDR3 is TGTGCCAGCAGCCCCCCAGGGGGCGGCTCAACAGATACGCAGTATTTT. Protein product: CASSPPGGGSTDTQYF. Together with reference TRBV9 and TRBJ2-3, the CDR3 gives the full variable domain: DSGVTQTPKHLITATGQRVTLRCSPRSGDLSVYWYQQSLDQGLQFLIQYYNGEERAKGNILERFSAQQFPDLHSELNLSSLELGDSALYFCASSPPGGGSTDTQYFGPGTRLTVL.

The chain couples TRBV6-1 to TRBJ2-2, with TRBD2 matching over 7 bases. Germline V gives CDR1 MNHNS, CDR2 SASEGT. The V gene end was trimmed by 4 bases and the J gene end by 2 bases; junction bases not matched to a gene: 7. The CDR3 totals 16 residues. The CDR3 is CASSGPAGVNTGELFF. The CDR3 DNA sequence: TGTGCCAGCAGTGGACCCGCGGGGGTAAACACCGGGGAGCTGTTTTTT.

The CDR3 loop is CASTRRGGNYGYTF. The DNA of the CDR3 is TGTGCCAGCACCCGCCGGGGGGGTAACTATGGCTACACCTTC. V is TRBV27 and J is TRBJ1-2; a possible D gene is TRBD1 (5 bases). Trimming took 7 bases from V and 1 from J, leaving 13 bases between them. Germline V lookup: CDR1 MNHEY, CDR2 SMNVEV (reference sequence). The CDR3 is made up of 14 amino acids.

V usage is TRBV6-5 and J usage is TRBJ2-7, with 7 bases that match TRBD1. Germline CDR1 and CDR2: MNHEY and SVGAGI. The CDR3 runs to 13 residues. V gave up 6 bases and J gave up 6 bases; unmatched junction bases: 8. This CDR3 reads CASRTKTGAEQYV. The DNA for the CDR3 is TGTGCCAGCAGGACCAAAACAGGGGCCGAGCAGTACGTC.

The chain combines TRBV13 with TRBJ1-2, with 7 bases that match TRBD1. This CDR3 comprises 15 residues. The germline CDR1 and CDR2 sequences are PRHDT and FYEKMQ (reference sequence). Trimming removed 3 bases from V and 7 bases from J; junction bases left unmatched: 11. CDR3 protein: CASSFPGGEGLGYTF. CDR3 DNA: TGTGCCAGCAGCTTCCCAGGGGGAGAGGGGCTTGGCTACACCTTC.

CDR3 region: CATSESGTGRTDTQYF. DNA of the CDR3: TGTGCCACCAGTGAGTCTGGGACAGGACGGACAGATACGCAGTATTTT. The chain links TRBV24-1 to TRBJ2-3; the match to TRBD1 covers 8 bases. The V gene end was trimmed by 4 bases and the J gene end by 3 bases; junction bases not matched to a gene: 8. CDR3 length: 16 amino acids. Germline CDR1 is KGHDR and CDR2 is SFDVKD.

In this sample, this clone turned up once. The J gene is TRBJ2-1, the V gene TRBV12-3 or TRBV12-4; 12 bases map to TRBD2. V gave up 6 bases and J gave up 15 bases; unmatched junction bases: 9. This CDR3 is built from 13 residues. The CDR3: CASRTSGGKVGFF. CDR3 sequence (DNA): TGTGCCAGCAGAACTAGCGGGGGGAAGGTGGGGTTCTTC.

The V and J genes are TRBV5-1 and TRBJ1-2; D is unresolved. CDR1 and CDR2 from the germline V gene are SGHRS and YFSETQ. The CDR3 loop spans 14 amino acids. V lost 0 bases to trimming and J lost 3 bases, with 9 bases between them. The CDR3 sequence: CASSLDVEHYGYTF. CDR3 in DNA: TGCGCCAGCAGCTTGGATGTAGAGCACTATGGCTACACCTTC.

The chain recombines TRBV7-9 with TRBJ2-7; a possible D gene is TRBD1 (5 bases). V gave up 1 base and J gave up 5 bases, with 18 bases separating them. The CDR3 consists of 16 residues. Germline V gene data show CDR1 as SEHNR and CDR2 as FQNEAQ (reference sequence). The CDR3, as DNA: TGTGCCAGCAGCTTAGGGATCGGGCAGGGCAGCAACGAGCAGTACTTC. It specifies CASSLGIGQGSNEQYF.

V is TRBV18 and J is TRBJ1-3; no definite D call. V lost 6 bases, J lost 0 bases, and 3 bases lay in between. The germline gives CDR1 KGHSH, CDR2 LQKENI. This CDR3 has 12 residues. The CDR3 nucleotides are TGTGCCAGCTCTAACTCTGGAAACACCATATATTTT. It translates to CASSNSGNTIYF.